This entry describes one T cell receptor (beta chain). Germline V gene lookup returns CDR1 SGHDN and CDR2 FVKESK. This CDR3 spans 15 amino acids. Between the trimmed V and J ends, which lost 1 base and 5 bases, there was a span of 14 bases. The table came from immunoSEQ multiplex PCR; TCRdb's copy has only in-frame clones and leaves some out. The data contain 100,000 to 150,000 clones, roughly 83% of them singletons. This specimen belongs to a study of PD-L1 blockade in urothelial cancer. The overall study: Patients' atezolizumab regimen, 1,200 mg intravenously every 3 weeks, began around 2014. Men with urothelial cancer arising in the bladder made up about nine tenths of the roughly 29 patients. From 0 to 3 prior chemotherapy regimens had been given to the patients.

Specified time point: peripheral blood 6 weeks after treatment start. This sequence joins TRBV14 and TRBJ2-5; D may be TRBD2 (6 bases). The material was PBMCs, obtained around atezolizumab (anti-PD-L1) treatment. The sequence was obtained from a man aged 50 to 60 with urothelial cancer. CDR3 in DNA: TGTGCCAGCAGCCAAGGTCTAGGAGGGACGGAGACCCAGTACTTC. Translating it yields CASSQGLGGTETQYF. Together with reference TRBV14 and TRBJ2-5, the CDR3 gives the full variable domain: EAGVTQFPSHSVIEKGQTVTLRCDPISGHDNLYWYRRVMGKEIKFLLHFVKESKQDESGMPNNRFLAERTGGTYSTLKVQPAELEDSGVYFCASSQGLGGTETQYFGPGTRLLVL.